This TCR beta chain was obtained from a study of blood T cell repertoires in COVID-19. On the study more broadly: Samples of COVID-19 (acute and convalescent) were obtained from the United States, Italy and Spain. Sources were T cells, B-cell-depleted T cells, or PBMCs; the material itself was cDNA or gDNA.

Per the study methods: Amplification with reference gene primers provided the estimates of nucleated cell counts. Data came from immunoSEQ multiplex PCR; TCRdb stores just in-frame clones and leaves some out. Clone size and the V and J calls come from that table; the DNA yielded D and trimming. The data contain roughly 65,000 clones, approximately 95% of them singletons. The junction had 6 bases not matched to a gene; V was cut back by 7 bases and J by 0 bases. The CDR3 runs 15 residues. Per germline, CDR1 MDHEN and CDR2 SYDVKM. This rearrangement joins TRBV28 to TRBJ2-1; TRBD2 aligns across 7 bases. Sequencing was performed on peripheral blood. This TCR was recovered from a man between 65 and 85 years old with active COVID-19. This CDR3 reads CASNTGTTSYNEQFF. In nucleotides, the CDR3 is TGTGCCAGCAACACCGGGACTACCTCCTACAATGAGCAGTTCTTC.